The 25 T cell receptor beta chains below were found in one sample sequenced in a study of T cell repertoires in cytomegalovirus infection. In TCRdb, the reads were re-called with MiXCR into one record per CDR3 protein. The sample consists of about 250,000 distinct CDR3 sequences, over 15% of them appearing once. Sequencing was performed on CD8+ T cells from PBMCs. The source is a human donor in good health (CMV status not recorded). Some clones in this sample may be carry-over from other donors' samples.

In this sample, this clonotype turned up many times. The V gene is TRBV7-8, the J gene TRBJ1-5; weak D call: TRBD1 (5 bases). Germline lookup yields CDR1 SGHVS and CDR2 FQNEAQ. The CDR3 consists of 17 residues. The germline V and J ends were trimmed by 1 base and 2 bases, with 15 bases remaining between them. The CDR3 sequence: CASSLDPTGFGNQPQHF. For the CDR3, the DNA is TGTGCCAGCAGCTTAGATCCAACAGGTTTCGGCAATCAGCCCCAGCATTTT.

Remarks on this clonotype: The CDR3 end shows no conserved phenylalanine or tryptophan, and so a read error is likely. The chain has TRBV12-3 or TRBV12-4 and TRBJ2-7; possibly TRBD2 for D (5 bases). V shed 10 bases and J shed 4 bases, with 17 bases lying between them. The CDR3 runs to 13 residues. The CDR3 nucleotides are TGTGCCACGTCCCCCTTCGGAGGATACGAGCAGTACTTA. Translating gives CATSPFGGYEQYL.

The rearrangement links TRBV5-1 to TRBJ2-7; D uncertain. The CDR3 length is 14 residues. Trimming removed 4 bases from V and 4 bases from J, with 15 bases in between. From germline, CDR1 is SGHRS and CDR2 YFSETQ. The CDR3 region has the DNA TGCGCCAGCAGCGTGGCCAATAGGGCGTACGAGCAGTACTTC. Its translation: CASSVANRAYEQYF.

This rearrangement joins TRBV27 to TRBJ2-7; 8 nucleotides line up with TRBD1. The CDR3 runs 17 residues. Germline assignment: CDR1 MNHEY and CDR2 SMNVEV (reference sequence). The V segment lost 0 bases and the J segment 0 bases; nucleotides outside the gene matches: 7. CDR3 residues: CASSLSSRTGHSYEQYF. CDR3 DNA sequence: TGTGCCAGCAGTTTATCATCGAGGACAGGGCACTCCTACGAGCAGTACTTC.

This clonotype was counted a few times. CDR3: CASSYKGRWDYGYTF. The CDR3 nucleotides are TGTGCCAGCAGTTACAAAGGGAGGTGGGACTATGGCTACACCTTC. The chain links TRBV6-6 to TRBJ1-2; D is unclear. Germline CDR1 and CDR2: MNHNY and SVGAGI (reference sequence). The CDR3 consists of 15 residues. V lost 2 bases and J lost 3, with 13 bases in between.

This clonotype was observed many times. J is TRBJ1-2 and V is TRBV7-2; TRBD1 is a possible D gene (5 bases). The CDR3 extends over 13 amino acids. V lost 5 bases to trimming and J lost 1 base, with 8 bases between them. Germline V gives CDR1 SGHTA, CDR2 FQGNSA. The DNA of the CDR3 is TGTGCCAGCAGCCAAGGGGTTAACTATGGCTACACCTTC. Protein: CASSQGVNYGYTF.

This chain connects TRBV6-1 to TRBJ2-5, with D unresolved. The CDR3 spans 14 residues. CDR1 and CDR2 (germline): MNHNS, SASEGT. V was cut by 3 bases and J by 3 bases, with 11 bases left in between. The CDR3 here is CASSEIRPEETQYF. The DNA of the CDR3 is TGTGCCAGCAGTGAGATTCGGCCTGAAGAGACCCAGTACTTC.

This clonotype was recorded at least ten times. V usage is TRBV7-6 and J usage is TRBJ2-5; D uncertain. There are 13 residues in the CDR3. Per the germline V gene, CDR1 is SGHVS and CDR2 is FNYEAQ. Trimming cost V 0 bases and J 5 bases, with 7 bases left between them. CDR3 sequence (DNA): TGTGCCAGCAGCTTAGCCCTTCTCGAGACCCAGTACTTC. This sequence encodes CASSLALLETQYF.

The V gene is TRBV5-1, the J gene TRBJ2-5; D possibly corresponds to TRBD1 (5 bases). Germline V gives CDR1 SGHRS, CDR2 YFSETQ. This CDR3 comprises 14 residues. The V end was cut by 4 bases, the J end by 5 bases, with 15 bases between. CDR3 sequence: CASSDDSVSETQYF. CDR3 coding DNA: TGCGCCAGCAGCGATGACAGTGTTTCGGAGACCCAGTACTTC.

In its sample, this clonotype was seen many times. The V gene is TRBV7-2, the J gene TRBJ2-2, with 9 positions matching TRBD2. The trim removed 5 bases at V and 4 bases at J, leaving 5 bases unmatched. CDR1 is SGHTA and CDR2 is FQGNSA in the germline V gene. This CDR3 region has 15 residues. The CDR3 reads CASSPRGGGTGELFF. The DNA of the CDR3 is TGTGCCAGCAGCCCGCGGGGGGGCGGCACCGGGGAGCTGTTTTTT.

The chain couples TRBV11-2 to TRBJ1-1, with a possible D match to TRBD1 (5 bases). Germline values: CDR1 SGHAT, CDR2 FQNNGV. The V gene lost 5 bases and the J gene lost 10 bases, with 17 bases spanning the gap. There are 13 residues in the CDR3. CDR3 loop: CASSAGTLEIAFF. CDR3 bases: TGTGCCAGCAGCGCGGGGACCCTGGAGATAGCTTTCTTT.

This clonotype was seen many times. The CDR3 nucleotides read TGCGCCAGCAGCCAACAACAGGTCTCCTACGAGCAGTACTTC. It yields the protein CASSQQQVSYEQYF. The chain combines TRBV4-1 with TRBJ2-7; TRBD1 is a possible D gene (5 bases). CDR3 length equals 14 residues. The germline V gene has CDR1 MGHRA and CDR2 YSYEKL. With 2 bases removed from V and 0 bases from J, the gap between germline ends came to 8 bases.

CDR3 nucleotide sequence: TGTGCCAGCAGCTTAGAAGGGGGAGCTCCGCTAGCTTTCTTT. Protein sequence: CASSLEGGAPLAFF. The J gene is TRBJ1-1, the V gene TRBV7-9; D is perhaps TRBD1 (6 bases). From germline, CDR1 is SEHNR and CDR2 FQNEAQ (reference sequence). CDR3 length: 14 amino acids. The ends were cut back, 1 base at V and 10 bases at J, with 16 bases in the middle.

This clonotype was detected ten times or more. V is TRBV15 and J is TRBJ2-1; D is undetermined. Trimming took off 1 base at V and 1 base at J, with 14 bases between the two ends. This CDR3 contains 17 residues. Germline V CDR1 and CDR2: LNHNV, YYDKDF (reference sequence). CDR3 residues: CATSRVPQLGSYNEQFF. The CDR3 bases are TGTGCCACCAGCAGAGTCCCCCAGTTGGGTTCCTACAATGAGCAGTTCTTC.

This clonotype has at least ten counts. J is TRBJ1-2 and V is TRBV11-2; D remains unclear. The germline V and J ends were trimmed by 0 bases and 3 bases, with 5 bases remaining between them. This CDR3 has 13 amino acids. The germline CDR1 and CDR2 sequences are SGHAT and FQNNGV. CDR3 bases: TGTGCCAGCAGCTTAGAAGCGGACTATGGCTACACCTTC. It yields the protein CASSLEADYGYTF.

The V and J genes are TRBV5-1 and TRBJ2-7, with TRBD2 matching 8 bases. The germline CDR1 and CDR2 sequences are SGHRS and YFSETQ. This CDR3 is 17 amino acids long. With 0 bases clipped from V and 1 base from J, the junction kept 9 bases outside the gene matches. The CDR3 DNA reads TGCGCCAGCAGCTTGGACTCGCTAGCGGGCGTTTCCTACGAGCAGTACTTC. Protein: CASSLDSLAGVSYEQYF.

This chain links TRBV19 with TRBJ2-1, with D possibly being TRBD1 or TRBD2 (5 bases each). The CDR3 extends over 12 amino acids. The V gene lost 6 bases and the J gene lost 9 bases, with 12 bases spanning the gap. From germline, CDR1 is LNHDA and CDR2 SQIVND (reference sequence). For the CDR3, the DNA is TGTGCCAGTAGCCCCGAGGGGATTGAGCAGTTCTTC. This translates into CASSPEGIEQFF.

This clonotype was picked up a small number of times. The rearrangement uses TRBV5-4 and TRBJ2-2; 8 positions match TRBD2. There are 17 residues in the CDR3. Per germline, CDR1 SGHNT and CDR2 YYREEE (reference sequence). Trimming removed 0 bases from V and 9 bases from J; junction bases left unmatched: 13. The DNA of the CDR3 is TGTGCCAGCAGCTTGGGACCCTTTATAGCGGGGTACAGGGAGCTGTTTTTT. It translates to CASSLGPFIAGYRELFF.

This clonotype was seen more than once but under ten times. The chain uses TRBV12-3 or TRBV12-4 and TRBJ2-7; D call uncertain. CDR3 size: 14 residues. V was pared by 3 bases and J by 1 base, with 10 bases between. The CDR3 nucleotides read TGTGCCAGCAGTTTCCCCGGCCTTTCCTACGAGCAGTACTTC. Its protein is CASSFPGLSYEQYF.

This clonotype was detected many times. The V call is TRBV7-9, the J call TRBJ2-6; D might be TRBD2 (5 bases). Germline V lookup: CDR1 SEHNR, CDR2 FQNEAQ (reference sequence). CDR3 length: 16 amino acids. The V end lost 3 bases, the J end lost 0 bases, and 9 bases lay between the germline ends. CDR3 loop: CASSFLRGSGANVLTF. DNA of the CDR3: TGTGCCAGCAGCTTCCTCCGGGGCTCTGGGGCCAACGTCCTGACTTTC.

This clonotype was seen ten or more times. The chain links TRBV7-2 to TRBJ2-7, with 7 bases matching TRBD2. Germline V CDR1 and CDR2: SGHTA, FQGNSA. There are 15 residues in the CDR3. V trimming: 4 bases; J trimming: 0 bases; junction bases outside the gene matches: 6. The CDR3, as DNA: TGTGCCAGCAGCTCAGTCGGGGGGAGCTCCTACGAGCAGTACTTC. It translates to CASSSVGGSSYEQYF. The full variable domain, its missing parts supplied by reference TRBV7-2 and TRBJ2-7, is GAGVSQSPSNKVTEKGKDVELRCDPISGHTALYWYRQSLGQGLEFLIYFQGNSAPDKSGLPSDRFSAERTGGSVSTLTIQRTQQEDSAVYLCASSSVGGSSYEQYFGPGTRLTVT.

The chain is built from TRBV13 and TRBJ2-7; D is ambiguous. V lost 0 bases and J lost 9, with 18 bases in between. Per germline, CDR1 PRHDT and CDR2 FYEKMQ (reference sequence). This CDR3 region has 15 residues. Here the CDR3 reads CASSLGTPSRTGQYF. In DNA form, the CDR3 reads TGTGCCAGCAGCTTAGGGACACCGTCTCGTACGGGGCAGTACTTC.

This clonotype has ten or more counts. The chain recombines TRBV7-8 with TRBJ2-3, with D maybe TRBD1 (5 bases). Trimming left V 5 bases short and J 2 bases short, with 14 bases between. From germline, CDR1 is SGHVS and CDR2 FQNEAQ. This CDR3 is built from 15 residues. The CDR3 sequence: CASSRWGEVTDTQYF. The CDR3 nucleotides read TGTGCCAGCAGCCGGTGGGGCGAAGTCACAGATACGCAGTATTTT.

This clonotype was seen more than once but under ten times. The V call is TRBV20-1, the J call TRBJ2-7, with 10 bases aligning to TRBD1. Losses at the gene ends were 0 bases for V and 5 bases for J; bases not matched to a gene: 7. Germline V lookup: CDR1 DFQATT, CDR2 SNEGSKA (reference sequence). This CDR3 has 15 residues. The CDR3 sequence is CSARDIRQGANEQYF. The CDR3 nucleotides read TGCAGTGCTAGAGATATAAGACAGGGGGCGAACGAGCAGTACTTC.

As regards this clonotype: This sequence may be a read error, since a much larger clone differs from it by one base. The chain links TRBV9 to TRBJ2-1; D possibly corresponds to TRBD1 (6 bases). CDR3 length equals 16 residues. The germline gives CDR1 SGDLS, CDR2 YYNGEE. V was trimmed by 4 bases and J by 0 bases, leaving 14 bases between them. CDR3 bases: TGTGCCAGCAGCCACCAGGGCAGGGGCTCCTACAATGAGCAGTTCTTC. Protein sequence: CASSHQGRGSYNEQFF.